Listed below are T cell receptor beta chains from one sample, sequenced in a study of somatic mutations in cytotoxic T cells in rheumatoid arthritis. The repertoire was sequenced with immunoSEQ multiplex PCR; TCRdb's copy has only in-frame clones and lacks some. Seen here are about 18,000 clones, roughly 70% observed once, and the top ten hold approximately 5%. The sample consisted of CD8+ T cells sorted from blood. These receptors all come from a man in his sixties in good health. Both conserved end residues are part of each CDR3. Fields, in order: V gene, D gene, clone size, J gene, CDR3 protein, CDR3 DNA. A D gene is named only where the DNA matches it firmly. Where a row states a size, it is once, few, many or the class of an expanded clone; other rows omit it.

V gene: TRBV11-2
D gene: TRBD2
clone size: NA
J gene: TRBJ2-1
CDR3 protein: CASSLVAGAHYNEQFF
CDR3 DNA: TGTGCCAGCAGCTTAGTCGCGGGAGCGCACTACAATGAGCAGTTCTTC

V gene: TRBV2
D gene: TRBD2
clone size: NA
J gene: TRBJ2-1
CDR3 protein: CASSERLAGGANEQFF
CDR3 DNA: TGTGCCAGCAGTGAAAGACTAGCGGGAGGGGCGAATGAGCAGTTCTTC

V gene: TRBV5-4
D gene: TRBD1
clone size: NA
J gene: TRBJ1-1
CDR3 protein: CASSLRQGEAFF
CDR3 DNA: TGTGCCAGCAGCTTACGACAGGGTGAAGCTTTCTTT

V gene: TRBV6-5
D gene: NA
clone size: NA
J gene: TRBJ1-1
CDR3 protein: CASSYSVNTEAFF
CDR3 DNA: TGTGCCAGCAGTTACTCTGTAAACACTGAAGCTTTCTTT

V gene: TRBV2
D gene: NA
clone size: NA
J gene: TRBJ2-5
CDR3 protein: CASSPGATQETQYF
CDR3 DNA: TGTGCCAGCAGCCCAGGTGCCACCCAAGAGACCCAGTACTTC

V gene: TRBV6-5
D gene: NA
clone size: once
J gene: TRBJ2-7
CDR3 protein: CASSYSGQYYEQYF
CDR3 DNA: TGTGCCAGCAGTTACTCGGGGCAGTACTACGAGCAGTACTTC

V gene: TRBV6-5
D gene: NA
clone size: NA
J gene: TRBJ1-5
CDR3 protein: CASSYSGANQPQHF
CDR3 DNA: TGTGCCAGCAGTTACTCGGGGGCAAATCAGCCCCAGCATTTT

V gene: TRBV14
D gene: TRBD1
clone size: NA
J gene: TRBJ2-7
CDR3 protein: CASSQGAGQGVISYEQYF
CDR3 DNA: TGTGCCAGCAGCCAAGGGGCGGGACAGGGGGTTATCTCCTACGAGCAGTACTTC

V gene: TRBV5-1
D gene: NA
clone size: NA
J gene: TRBJ1-5
CDR3 protein: CASSLNPYSNQPQHF
CDR3 DNA: TGCGCCAGCAGCTTGAATCCTTATAGCAATCAGCCCCAGCATTTT

V gene: TRBV10-3
D gene: NA
clone size: NA
J gene: TRBJ2-1
CDR3 protein: CAISPSNNEQFF
CDR3 DNA: TGTGCCATCAGTCCCTCTAACAATGAGCAGTTCTTC

V gene: TRBV6-4
D gene: TRBD1
clone size: NA
J gene: TRBJ1-2
CDR3 protein: CASSDSGQGASGYTF
CDR3 DNA: TGTGCCAGCAGTGACTCCGGACAGGGGGCCTCTGGCTACACCTTC

V gene: TRBV7-8
D gene: TRBD2
clone size: NA
J gene: TRBJ2-4
CDR3 protein: CASTLGGAKNIQYF
CDR3 DNA: TGTGCCAGCACCCTGGGGGGGGCCAAAAACATTCAGTACTTC

V gene: TRBV11-1
D gene: TRBD1
clone size: NA
J gene: TRBJ1-6
CDR3 protein: CASSLGTGLNSPLHF
CDR3 DNA: TGTGCCAGCAGCCTCGGGACAGGCCTTAATTCACCCCTCCACTTT

V gene: TRBV19
D gene: TRBD2
clone size: NA
J gene: TRBJ2-1
CDR3 protein: CASSIPTSGVYNEQFF
CDR3 DNA: TGTGCCAGTAGTATCCCGACTAGCGGAGTTTACAATGAGCAGTTCTTC

V gene: TRBV9
D gene: TRBD2
clone size: NA
J gene: TRBJ2-1
CDR3 protein: CASSVRLAGDEQFF
CDR3 DNA: TGTGCCAGCAGCGTCAGACTAGCGGGAGATGAGCAGTTCTTC

V gene: TRBV19
D gene: NA
clone size: few
J gene: TRBJ2-3
CDR3 protein: CASSIGAHPTDTQYF
CDR3 DNA: TGTGCCAGTAGTATAGGGGCACACCCCACAGATACGCAGTATTTT

V gene: TRBV19
D gene: TRBD1
clone size: NA
J gene: TRBJ2-3
CDR3 protein: CASSMDRSSTDTQYF
CDR3 DNA: TGTGCCAGTAGTATGGACAGGAGCTCCACAGATACGCAGTATTTT

V gene: TRBV4-1
D gene: TRBD1
clone size: few
J gene: TRBJ2-4
CDR3 protein: CASSARQGAKNIQYF
CDR3 DNA: TGCGCCAGCAGCGCTAGACAGGGAGCAAAAAACATTCAGTACTTC

V gene: TRBV21-1
D gene: NA
clone size: NA
J gene: TRBJ2-3
CDR3 protein: CASSWGERGTDTQYF
CDR3 DNA: TGTGCCAGCAGCTGGGGGGAGCGGGGGACAGATACGCAGTATTTT

V gene: TRBV11-2
D gene: NA
clone size: NA
J gene: TRBJ1-4
CDR3 protein: CASSPPPGHQEKLFF
CDR3 DNA: TGTGCCAGCAGCCCGCCCCCGGGACACCAGGAAAAACTGTTTTTT

V gene: TRBV2
D gene: TRBD2
clone size: once
J gene: TRBJ2-7
CDR3 protein: CASSDTLTSVYEQYF
CDR3 DNA: TGTGCCAGCAGTGACACCTTAACTAGCGTCTACGAGCAGTACTTC

V gene: TRBV2
D gene: NA
clone size: NA
J gene: TRBJ2-7
CDR3 protein: CASQTGASYYEQYF
CDR3 DNA: TGTGCCAGCCAAACTGGAGCTTCCTACTACGAGCAGTACTTC

V gene: TRBV7-9
D gene: TRBD1
clone size: NA
J gene: TRBJ2-7
CDR3 protein: CASSPTGMDEQYF
CDR3 DNA: TGTGCCAGCAGCCCGACAGGGATGGACGAGCAGTACTTC

V gene: TRBV5-6
D gene: NA
clone size: NA
J gene: TRBJ2-1
CDR3 protein: CASSFTGNEQFF
CDR3 DNA: TGTGCCAGCAGCTTCACGGGCAATGAGCAGTTCTTC

V gene: TRBV5-1
D gene: TRBD1
clone size: NA
J gene: TRBJ1-6
CDR3 protein: CASSLAGQMSSYNSPLHF
CDR3 DNA: TGCGCCAGCAGCTTGGCGGGACAGATGAGCTCCTATAATTCACCCCTCCACTTT